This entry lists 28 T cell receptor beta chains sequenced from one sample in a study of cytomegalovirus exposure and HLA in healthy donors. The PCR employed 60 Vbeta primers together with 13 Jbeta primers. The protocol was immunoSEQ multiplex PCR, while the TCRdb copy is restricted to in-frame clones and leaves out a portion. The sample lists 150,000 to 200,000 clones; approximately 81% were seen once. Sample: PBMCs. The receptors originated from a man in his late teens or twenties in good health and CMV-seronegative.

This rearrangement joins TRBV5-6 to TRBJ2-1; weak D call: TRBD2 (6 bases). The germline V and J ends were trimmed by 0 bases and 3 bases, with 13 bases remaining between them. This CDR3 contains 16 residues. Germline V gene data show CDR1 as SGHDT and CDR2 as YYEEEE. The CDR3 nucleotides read TGTGCCAGCAGCTTGGGCATTGGGGGGAACTACAATGAGCAGTTCTTC. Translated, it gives CASSLGIGGNYNEQFF.

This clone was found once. The chain's CDR3 is CSGTGQGPNTDTQYF. In DNA, the CDR3 is TGCAGCGGGACGGGACAGGGCCCCAACACAGATACGCAGTATTTT. V is TRBV29-1 and J is TRBJ2-3; 9 bases match TRBD1. V dropped 7 bases and J dropped 2; count of bases not matched to a gene: 10. The germline V gene has CDR1 SQVTM and CDR2 ANQGSEA. The CDR3 loop spans 15 amino acids.

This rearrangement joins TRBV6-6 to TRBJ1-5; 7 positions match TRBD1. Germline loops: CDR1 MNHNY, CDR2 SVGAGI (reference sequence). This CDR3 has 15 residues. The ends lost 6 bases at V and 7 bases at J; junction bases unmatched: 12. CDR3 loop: CASRPHTGVGQPQHF. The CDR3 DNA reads TGTGCCAGCAGGCCCCATACAGGGGTAGGGCAGCCCCAGCATTTT.

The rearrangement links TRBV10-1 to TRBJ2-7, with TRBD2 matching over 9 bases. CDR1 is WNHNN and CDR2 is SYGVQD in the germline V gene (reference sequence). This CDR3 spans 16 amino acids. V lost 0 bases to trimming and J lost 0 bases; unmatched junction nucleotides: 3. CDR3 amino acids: CASSESPSGVSYEQYF. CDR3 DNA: TGCGCCAGCAGTGAGTCTCCTAGCGGGGTCTCCTACGAGCAGTACTTC.

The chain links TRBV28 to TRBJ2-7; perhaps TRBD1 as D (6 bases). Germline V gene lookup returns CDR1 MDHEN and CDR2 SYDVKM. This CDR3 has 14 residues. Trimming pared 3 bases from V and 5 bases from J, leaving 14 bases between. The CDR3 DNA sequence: TGTGCCAGCAGTTTTTTCCGTGGACAGCACGAGCAGTACTTC. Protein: CASSFFRGQHEQYF.

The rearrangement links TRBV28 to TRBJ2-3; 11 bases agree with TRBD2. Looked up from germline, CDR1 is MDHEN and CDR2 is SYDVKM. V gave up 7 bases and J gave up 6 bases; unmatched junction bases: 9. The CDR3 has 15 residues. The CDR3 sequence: CASKFASGRRDTQYF. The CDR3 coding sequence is TGTGCCAGCAAGTTCGCTAGCGGGAGGCGGGATACGCAGTATTTT. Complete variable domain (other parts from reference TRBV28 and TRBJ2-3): DVKVTQSSRYLVKRTGEKVFLECVQDMDHENMFWYRQDPGLGLRLIYFSYDVKMKEKGDIPEGYSVSREKKERFSLILESASTNQTSMYLCASKFASGRRDTQYFGPGTRLTVL.

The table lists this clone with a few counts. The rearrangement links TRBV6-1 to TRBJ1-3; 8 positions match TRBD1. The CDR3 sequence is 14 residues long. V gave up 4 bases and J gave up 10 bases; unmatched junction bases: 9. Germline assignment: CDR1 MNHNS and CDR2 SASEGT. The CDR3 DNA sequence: TGTGCCAGCAGTGGGACAGGGCCCCTTCGTACCATATATTTT. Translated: CASSGTGPLRTIYF.

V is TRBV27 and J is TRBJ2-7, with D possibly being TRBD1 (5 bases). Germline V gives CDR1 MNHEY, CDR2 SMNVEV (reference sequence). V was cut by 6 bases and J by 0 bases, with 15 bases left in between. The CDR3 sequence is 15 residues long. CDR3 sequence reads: CASSLKDKSSYEQYF. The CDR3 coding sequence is TGTGCCAGCAGCCTGAAGGACAAAAGCTCCTACGAGCAGTACTTC.

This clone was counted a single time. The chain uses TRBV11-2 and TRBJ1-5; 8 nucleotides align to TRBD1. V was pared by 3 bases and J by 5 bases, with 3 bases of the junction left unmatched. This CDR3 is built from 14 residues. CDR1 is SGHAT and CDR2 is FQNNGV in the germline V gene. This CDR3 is CASSFGQGDQPQHF. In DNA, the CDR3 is TGTGCCAGCAGCTTTGGACAGGGCGATCAGCCCCAGCATTTT.

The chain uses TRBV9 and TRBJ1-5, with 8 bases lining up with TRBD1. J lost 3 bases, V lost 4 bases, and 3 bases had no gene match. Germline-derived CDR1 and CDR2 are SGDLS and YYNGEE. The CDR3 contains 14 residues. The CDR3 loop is CASSRRGHNQPQHF. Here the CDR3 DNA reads TGTGCCAGCAGCCGCAGGGGGCACAATCAGCCCCAGCATTTT.

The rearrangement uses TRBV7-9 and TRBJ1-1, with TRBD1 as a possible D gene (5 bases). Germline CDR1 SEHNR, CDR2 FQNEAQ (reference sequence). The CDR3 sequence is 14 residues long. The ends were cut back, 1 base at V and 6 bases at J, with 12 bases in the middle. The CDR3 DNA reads TGTGCCAGCAGCTTAGGGACACCCAGCCCTGAAGCTTTCTTT. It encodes CASSLGTPSPEAFF.

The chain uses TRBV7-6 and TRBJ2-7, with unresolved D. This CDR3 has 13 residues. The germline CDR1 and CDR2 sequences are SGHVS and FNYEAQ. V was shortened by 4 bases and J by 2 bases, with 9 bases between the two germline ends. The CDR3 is CASSSQEAYEQYF. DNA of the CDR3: TGTGCCAGCAGCTCACAAGAAGCCTACGAGCAGTACTTC.

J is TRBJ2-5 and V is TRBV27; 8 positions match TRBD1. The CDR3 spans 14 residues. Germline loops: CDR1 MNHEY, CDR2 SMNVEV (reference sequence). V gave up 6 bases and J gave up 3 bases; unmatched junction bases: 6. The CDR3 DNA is TGTGCCAGCAGGGATCCGGGACAGGAAGAGACCCAGTACTTC. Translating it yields CASRDPGQEETQYF.

CDR3 region: CASSIQGITEAFF. The CDR3 DNA follows: TGTGCCAGCAGTATACAGGGGATCACTGAAGCTTTCTTT. The genes are TRBV6-5 and TRBJ1-1, with TRBD1 matching 7 bases. Looked up from germline, CDR1 is MNHEY and CDR2 is SVGAGI. V gave up 5 bases and J gave up 4 bases; unmatched junction bases: 4. The CDR3 is made up of 13 amino acids.

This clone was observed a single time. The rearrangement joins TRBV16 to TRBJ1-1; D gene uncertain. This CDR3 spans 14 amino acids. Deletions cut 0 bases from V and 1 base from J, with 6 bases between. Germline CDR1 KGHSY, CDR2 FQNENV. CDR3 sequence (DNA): TGTGCCAGCAGCCAATCTCGGGGGAACACTGAAGCTTTCTTT. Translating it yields CASSQSRGNTEAFF.

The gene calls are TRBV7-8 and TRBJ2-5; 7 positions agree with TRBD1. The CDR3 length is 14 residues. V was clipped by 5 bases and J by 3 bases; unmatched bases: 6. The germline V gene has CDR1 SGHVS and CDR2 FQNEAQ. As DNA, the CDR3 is TGTGCCAGCAGCGACCGGGACAGAGAAGAGACCCAGTACTTC. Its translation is CASSDRDREETQYF.

The CDR3 is CASSPGQGIIGGYTF. The CDR3 DNA is TGTGCCAGCAGCCCGGGACAGGGGATAATTGGGGGCTACACCTTC. V is TRBV7-9 and J is TRBJ1-2, with TRBD1 identical over 10 bases. Trimming at V came to 5 bases and at J to 8 bases, leaving 11 bases not matched to a gene. The CDR3 runs 15 residues. Looked up from germline, CDR1 is SEHNR and CDR2 is FQNEAQ (reference sequence). Variable domain in full (rest from reference TRBV7-9 and TRBJ1-2): DTGVSQNPRHKITKRGQNVTFRCDPISEHNRLYWYRQTLGQGPEFLTYFQNEAQLEKSRLLSDRFSAERPKGSFSTLEIQRTEQGDSAMYLCASSPGQGIIGGYTFGSGTRLTVV.

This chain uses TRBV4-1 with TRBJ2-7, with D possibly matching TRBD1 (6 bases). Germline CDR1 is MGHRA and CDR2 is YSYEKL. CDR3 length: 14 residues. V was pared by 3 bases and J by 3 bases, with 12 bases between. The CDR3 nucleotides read TGCGCCAGCAGCCATCCCGACAGGATCTACGAGCAGTACTTC. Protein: CASSHPDRIYEQYF.

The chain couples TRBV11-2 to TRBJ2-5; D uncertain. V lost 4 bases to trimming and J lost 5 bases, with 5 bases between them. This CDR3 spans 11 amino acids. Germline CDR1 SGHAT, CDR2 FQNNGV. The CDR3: CASSSRETQYF. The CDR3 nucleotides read TGTGCCAGCAGCTCGAGGGAGACCCAGTACTTC.

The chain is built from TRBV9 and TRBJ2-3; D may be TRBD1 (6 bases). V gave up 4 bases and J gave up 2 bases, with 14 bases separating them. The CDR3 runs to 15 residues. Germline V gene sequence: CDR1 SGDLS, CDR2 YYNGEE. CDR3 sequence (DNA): TGTGCCAGCAGCCTAGCCCAGGGGCCCACAGATACGCAGTATTTT. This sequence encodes CASSLAQGPTDTQYF.

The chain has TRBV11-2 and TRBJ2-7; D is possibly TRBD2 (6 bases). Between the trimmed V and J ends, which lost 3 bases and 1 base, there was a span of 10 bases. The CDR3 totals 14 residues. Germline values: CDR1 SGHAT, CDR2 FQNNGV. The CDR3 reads CASSFAGSSYEQYF. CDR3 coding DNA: TGTGCCAGCAGCTTCGCGGGGTCGTCCTACGAGCAGTACTTC.

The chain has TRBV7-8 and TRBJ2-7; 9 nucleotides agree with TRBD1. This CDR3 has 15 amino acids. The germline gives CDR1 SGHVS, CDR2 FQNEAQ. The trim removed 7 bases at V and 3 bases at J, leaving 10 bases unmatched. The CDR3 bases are TGTGCCAGCAAACTCGGGACAGGGACCTTCTACGAGCAGTACTTC. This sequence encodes CASKLGTGTFYEQYF.

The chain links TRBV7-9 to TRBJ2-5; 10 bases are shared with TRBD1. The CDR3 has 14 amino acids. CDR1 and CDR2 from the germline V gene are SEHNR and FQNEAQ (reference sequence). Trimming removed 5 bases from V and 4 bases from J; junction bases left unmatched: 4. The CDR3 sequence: CASSRDRGLETQYF. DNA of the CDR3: TGTGCCAGCAGCAGAGACAGGGGGCTAGAGACCCAGTACTTC. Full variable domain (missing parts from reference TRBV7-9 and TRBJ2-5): DTGVSQNPRHKITKRGQNVTFRCDPISEHNRLYWYRQTLGQGPEFLTYFQNEAQLEKSRLLSDRFSAERPKGSFSTLEIQRTEQGDSAMYLCASSRDRGLETQYFGPGTRLLVL.

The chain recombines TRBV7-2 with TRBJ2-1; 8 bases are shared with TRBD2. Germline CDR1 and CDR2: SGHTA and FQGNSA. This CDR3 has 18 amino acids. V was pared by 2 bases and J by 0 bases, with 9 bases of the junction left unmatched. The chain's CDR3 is CASSLPSGGESSYNEQFF. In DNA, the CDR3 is TGTGCCAGCAGCTTACCCAGCGGGGGAGAGAGCTCCTACAATGAGCAGTTCTTC.

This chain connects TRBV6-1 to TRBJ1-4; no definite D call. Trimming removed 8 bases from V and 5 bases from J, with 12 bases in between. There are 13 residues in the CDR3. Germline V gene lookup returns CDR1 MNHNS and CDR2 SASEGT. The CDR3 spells CASAPRGNEKLFF. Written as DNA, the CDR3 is TGTGCCAGCGCCCCACGAGGGAATGAAAAACTGTTTTTT.

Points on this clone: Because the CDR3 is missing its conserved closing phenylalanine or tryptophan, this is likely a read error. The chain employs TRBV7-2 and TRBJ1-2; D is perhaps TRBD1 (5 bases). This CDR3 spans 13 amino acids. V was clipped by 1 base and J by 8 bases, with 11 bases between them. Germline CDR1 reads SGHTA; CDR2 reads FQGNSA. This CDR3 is CASSLVRAGGYTL. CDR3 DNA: TGTGCCAGCAGCTTAGTCAGGGCTGGCGGCTACACCCTC.

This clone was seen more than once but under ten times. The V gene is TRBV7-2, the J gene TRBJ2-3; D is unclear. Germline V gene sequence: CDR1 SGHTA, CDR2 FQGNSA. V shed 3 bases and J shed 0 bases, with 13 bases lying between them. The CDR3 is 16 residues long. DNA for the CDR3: TGTGCCAGCAGCTTCCGAGGCGGCACTAGCACAGATACGCAGTATTTT. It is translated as CASSFRGGTSTDTQYF. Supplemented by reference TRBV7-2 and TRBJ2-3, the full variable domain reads GAGVSQSPSNKVTEKGKDVELRCDPISGHTALYWYRQSLGQGLEFLIYFQGNSAPDKSGLPSDRFSAERTGGSVSTLTIQRTQQEDSAVYLCASSFRGGTSTDTQYFGPGTRLTVL.

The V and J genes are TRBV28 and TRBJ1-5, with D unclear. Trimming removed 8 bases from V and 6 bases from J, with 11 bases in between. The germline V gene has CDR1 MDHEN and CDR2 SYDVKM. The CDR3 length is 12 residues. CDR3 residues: CASGFGSQPQHF. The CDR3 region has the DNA TGTGCCAGCGGCTTTGGCAGTCAGCCCCAGCATTTT.